The 24 T cell receptor beta chains reported below all come from one sample, sequenced in a study of blood T cell repertoires in COVID-19. Measured with immunoSEQ multiplex PCR; TCRdb has only the in-frame clones, and not every one. This table has tens of thousands of clones, about 90% appearing once. Source material: peripheral blood. Receptor source: a man aged 65-85 years with acute or convalescent COVID-19.

The chain couples TRBV4-1 to TRBJ1-2; TRBD1 aligns across 8 bases. The germline gives CDR1 MGHRA, CDR2 YSYEKL. The trim removed 2 bases at V and 5 bases at J, leaving 10 bases unmatched. This CDR3 has 16 residues. CDR3 residues: CASSQTRDRYPYGYTF. The CDR3 DNA follows: TGCGCCAGCAGCCAAACCCGGGACAGGTACCCTTATGGCTACACCTTC.

This clone came up a few times. CDR3 sequence (DNA): TGTGCCAGCAGTTACTCGGTTCTCAGGGTTGAGACCCAGTACTTC. Translated, it gives CASSYSVLRVETQYF. The chain combines TRBV6-5 with TRBJ2-5, with TRBD1 as a possible D gene (5 bases). Germline lookup yields CDR1 MNHEY and CDR2 SVGAGI. V lost 0 bases and J lost 5, with 13 bases in between. CDR3 length equals 15 residues.

This chain connects TRBV19 to TRBJ1-6; D might be TRBD1 (5 bases). Germline V lookup: CDR1 LNHDA, CDR2 SQIVND (reference sequence). Trimming removed 9 bases at V and 6 bases at J, with 15 bases between. This CDR3 has 14 amino acids. CDR3 nucleotides: TGTGCCAGCCTCGGCAGGGCCCGTAATTCACCCCTCCACTTT. It encodes CASLGRARNSPLHF.

This chain joins TRBV9 and TRBJ2-2; TRBD2 matches 11 bases. This CDR3 contains 15 residues. V gave up 4 bases and J gave up 5 bases; unmatched junction bases: 4. Germline loops: CDR1 SGDLS, CDR2 YYNGEE. In DNA form, the CDR3 reads TGTGCCAGCAGCCCACTAGCGGGAGTGACCGGGGAGCTGTTTTTT. Its translation is CASSPLAGVTGELFF.

This clone was counted only a few times. The chain has TRBV30 and TRBJ2-2; a possible D gene is TRBD2 (5 bases). Germline assignment: CDR1 GTSNPN and CDR2 SVGIG (reference sequence). The CDR3 is 12 amino acids. Trimming pared 4 bases from V and 6 bases from J, leaving 9 bases between. The CDR3 protein is CAWTKEAGELFF. CDR3 bases: TGTGCCTGGACAAAGGAGGCCGGGGAGCTGTTTTTT.

The J gene is TRBJ1-6, the V gene TRBV21-1. TRBV21-1 is deemed a pseudogene. The length of the CDR3 is 15 residues. The CDR3 protein is CASSQNREGNSPLHF. The DNA for the CDR3 is TGTGCCAGCAGCCAAAACAGGGAGGGGAATTCACCCCTCCACTTT.

The chain employs TRBV30 and TRBJ2-2, with 8 bases identical to TRBD1. This CDR3 is built from 15 residues. J was trimmed by 5 bases and V by 0 bases; bases with no gene match: 5. The germline V gene encodes CDR1 GTSNPN and CDR2 SVGIG (reference sequence). The CDR3: CAWSVQGVRTGELFF. In nucleotides, the CDR3 is TGTGCCTGGAGTGTACAGGGGGTACGGACCGGGGAGCTGTTTTTT.

This chain connects TRBV7-2 to TRBJ2-3; TRBD2 aligns across 7 bases. From germline, CDR1 is SGHTA and CDR2 FQGNSA. After removal of 2 bases from V and 0 bases from J, the junction contained 5 bases not matched to a gene. CDR3 length: 16 amino acids. CDR3 sequence (DNA): TGTGCCAGCAGCTTATTGGTGGGAGGGAGCACAGATACGCAGTATTTT. Translation: CASSLLVGGSTDTQYF.

V is TRBV9 and J is TRBJ1-4; 7 bases agree with TRBD1. The CDR3 totals 16 residues. V lost 3 bases to trimming and J lost 6 bases; unmatched junction nucleotides: 11. Germline CDR1 and CDR2: SGDLS and YYNGEE. CDR3 DNA: TGTGCCAGCAGCGCAGGTGGGACCAGGGGGTATGAAAAACTGTTTTTT. Protein: CASSAGGTRGYEKLFF.

The chain recombines TRBV5-6 with TRBJ1-2, with a tentative D call TRBD1 (6 bases). V gave up 0 bases and J gave up 6 bases, with 12 bases separating them. Per the germline V gene, CDR1 is SGHDT and CDR2 is YYEEEE. The CDR3 extends over 14 amino acids. The CDR3 nucleotides read TGTGCCAGCAGCTTGGTGCGTCAGGGGAATGGCTACACCTTC. Translation gives CASSLVRQGNGYTF.

The J gene is TRBJ1-2, the V gene TRBV4-3, with D perhaps TRBD1 (6 bases). The CDR3 is 16 amino acids. Germline CDR1 is LGHNA and CDR2 is YSLEER. Trimming removed 0 bases from V and 4 bases from J, with 15 bases in between. The CDR3 nucleotides are TGCGCCAGCAGCCAAGATCTTGGGGGGGCTAGCTATGGCTACACCTTC. Amino acid sequence: CASSQDLGGASYGYTF.

This clone was recorded only once. The V gene is TRBV19, the J gene TRBJ2-3; 10 bases map to TRBD2. J lost 4 bases, V lost 6 bases, and 7 bases had no gene match. This CDR3 is built from 15 residues. Germline V lookup: CDR1 LNHDA, CDR2 SQIVND (reference sequence). The CDR3 bases are TGTGCCAGTAGCAGCGGGGGGGCCCATGCAGATACGCAGTATTTT. As protein: CASSSGGAHADTQYF.

The chain combines TRBV5-1 with TRBJ1-3; D not resolved. The CDR3 has 18 residues. Germline values: CDR1 SGHRS, CDR2 YFSETQ. V lost 4 bases to trimming and J lost 3 bases, with 23 bases between them. The CDR3: CASSQVPIGLGNGNTIYF. Here the CDR3 DNA reads TGCGCCAGCAGCCAGGTCCCTATAGGTCTTGGAAATGGAAACACCATATATTTT.

The rearrangement links TRBV6-5 to TRBJ1-5; 11 bases agree with TRBD1. Germline V gene lookup returns CDR1 MNHEY and CDR2 SVGAGI. The CDR3 spans 15 residues. V shed 5 bases and J 6 bases; nucleotides not matched to a gene: 6. DNA for the CDR3: TGTGCCAGCAGTCGGGGGACAGGGGGAGGTCAGCCCCAGCATTTT. Its protein product is CASSRGTGGGQPQHF.

This clone has just a few counts. The chain couples TRBV7-9 to TRBJ2-3; D remains ambiguous. The germline V gene has CDR1 SEHNR and CDR2 FQNEAQ (reference sequence). V was shortened by 5 bases and J by 2 bases, with 11 bases between the two germline ends. The CDR3 runs 14 residues. CDR3 in amino acids: CASSPPGSTDTQYF. The CDR3 nucleotides are TGTGCCAGCAGCCCGCCCGGGTCCACAGATACGCAGTATTTT.

The chain uses TRBV29-1 and TRBJ1-4; D remains unclear. Looked up from germline, CDR1 is SQVTM and CDR2 is ANQGSEA. The CDR3 loop spans 13 amino acids. The V gene lost 7 bases and the J gene lost 0 bases, with 9 bases spanning the gap. As DNA, the CDR3 is TGCAGCGCTCACTATGCAACTAATGAAAAACTGTTTTTT. Amino acids: CSAHYATNEKLFF.

The sample holds a few counts of this clone. V usage is TRBV6-6 and J usage is TRBJ2-7, with D possibly being TRBD1 (6 bases). This CDR3 is 14 amino acids long. The germline V gene has CDR1 MNHNY and CDR2 SVGAGI (reference sequence). The V and J ends lost 6 bases and 1 base respectively, with 13 bases between them. The CDR3 DNA follows: TGTGCCAGCAGGGGGACACTAAAATCCTACGAGCAGTACTTC. Translated: CASRGTLKSYEQYF.

This chain connects TRBV7-9 to TRBJ2-5; TRBD2 agrees at 11 bases. Germline CDR1 is SEHNR and CDR2 is FQNEAQ (reference sequence). With V trimmed by 1 base and J by 3 bases, 1 base remained unmatched. The CDR3 is 15 residues long. CDR3 in DNA: TGTGCCAGCAGCTTAGGGGGACTAGCGGAAGAGACCCAGTACTTC. It codes for CASSLGGLAEETQYF.

This rearrangement joins TRBV2 to TRBJ2-3, with D perhaps TRBD2 (5 bases). Germline CDR1 and CDR2: SNHLY and FYNNEI. The CDR3 runs 14 residues. Trimming removed 4 bases at V and 7 bases at J, with 15 bases between. The CDR3 nucleotides read TGTGCCAGCAGTGGGACTCTATTCCTTCATACGCAGTATTTT. Amino acids: CASSGTLFLHTQYF.

This rearrangement joins TRBV4-1 to TRBJ2-3; 10 bases agree with TRBD2. With V trimmed by 10 bases and J by 0 bases, 16 bases remained unmatched. Germline loops: CDR1 MGHRA, CDR2 YSYEKL. This CDR3 contains 18 residues. The CDR3 coding sequence is TGCGCCACCAGTAGGACTAGCGGAGTAATAACTAGCACAGATACGCAGTATTTT. It translates to CATSRTSGVITSTDTQYF.

The chain joins TRBV19 to TRBJ2-6; D perhaps matches TRBD1 (5 bases). Germline CDR1 and CDR2: LNHDA and SQIVND (reference sequence). CDR3 size: 15 residues. V was trimmed by 6 bases and J by 4 bases, leaving 13 bases between them. CDR3 nucleotides: TGTGCCAGTAGAAGACAGCCCTTCGGGGCCAACGTCCTGACTTTC. Its protein product is CASRRQPFGANVLTF.

The V call is TRBV16, the J call TRBJ1-1, with 7 bases identical to TRBD1. The CDR3 runs to 14 residues. Germline trimming cut 4 bases from V and 3 bases from J; bases unmatched to any gene: 5. The V gene's germline CDR1 is KGHSY and CDR2 FQNENV. The CDR3 sequence: CASSLTGEYTEAFF. In nucleotides, the CDR3 is TGTGCCAGCAGCCTTACAGGGGAGTACACTGAAGCTTTCTTT.

This clone has just one count. The chain is built from TRBV15 and TRBJ2-2; 10 nucleotides match TRBD1. The germline V gene has CDR1 LNHNV and CDR2 YYDKDF (reference sequence). The V and J ends lost 0 bases and 8 bases, in that order; junction bases with no gene match: 12. The CDR3 runs 18 residues. CDR3: CATSRDVGTGVSPGELFF. In DNA, the CDR3 is TGTGCCACCAGCAGAGATGTAGGGACAGGGGTTTCGCCGGGGGAGCTGTTTTTT. The variable domain in full, with the rest retrieved from reference TRBV15 and TRBJ2-2, is DAMVIQNPRYQVTQFGKPVTLSCSQTLNHNVMYWYQQKSSQAPKLLFHYYDKDFNNEADTPDNFQSRRPNTSFCFLDIRSPGLGDTAMYLCATSRDVGTGVSPGELFFGEGSRLTVL.

This sequence joins TRBV14 and TRBJ2-7; D possibly corresponds to TRBD2 (5 bases). Germline V gene sequence: CDR1 SGHDN, CDR2 FVKESK. V was trimmed by 3 bases and J by 7 bases, leaving 13 bases between them. The CDR3 is 13 amino acids. The CDR3 region is CASSHLDREEQYF. CDR3 DNA: TGTGCCAGCAGCCACTTGGATAGGGAGGAGCAGTACTTC. The variable domain in full, completed from reference TRBV14 and TRBJ2-7, reads EAGVTQFPSHSVIEKGQTVTLRCDPISGHDNLYWYRRVMGKEIKFLLHFVKESKQDESGMPNNRFLAERTGGTYSTLKVQPAELEDSGVYFCASSHLDREEQYFGPGTRLTVT.